The present T cell receptor (beta chain) was sequenced within a study of blood T cell repertoires in COVID-19. Trimming stripped 4 bases from V and 0 bases from J, with 14 bases between. There are 16 residues in the CDR3. Germline V CDR1 and CDR2: SGHNT, YYREEE (reference sequence). Profiling relied on immunoSEQ multiplex PCR, and the TCRdb table lists in-frame clones only, not all of them. This table holds 260,000 or so clones, about four fifths found once. Source material: PBMCs or T cells enriched from blood (not recorded which). This receptor was taken from a woman between 40 and 50 years old who had been exposed to COVID-19. This chain connects TRBV5-4 to TRBJ1-3; D uncertain. The CDR3 bases are TGTGCCAGCAGCGGAGTCGACCGACTCTCTGGAAACACCATATATTTT. This encodes CASSGVDRLSGNTIYF.